The 32 T cell receptor beta chains below all came from one sample that was sequenced in a study of blood T cell repertoires in COVID-19 (dated by TCRdb to about 2020). Libraries were built with the immunoSEQ multiplex PCR assay. TCRdb provides this immuneACCESS table in a form limited to in-frame rearrangements. Some clones are lacking; in checked studies, under half of them reflect an unresolved V gene, and why the rest are absent is not known. For this sample the table gives more than 200,000 clones, of which roughly 80% were detected only once. Approximately 7.2% of the sample goes to the ten largest clones. What was sequenced was peripheral blood. These receptors were obtained from a woman aged 80 or over with acute or convalescent COVID-19.

The rearrangement uses TRBV27 and TRBJ1-2; no reliable D call. The CDR3 has 16 residues. V lost 2 bases and J 7 bases, leaving 20 bases between the germline ends. Germline V lookup: CDR1 MNHEY, CDR2 SMNVEV (reference sequence). The chain's CDR3 is CASSLDFSLIASGYTF. The CDR3 DNA reads as TGTGCCAGCAGTTTAGATTTTTCCCTTATTGCGAGTGGCTACACCTTC.

The chain carries TRBV15 and TRBJ2-2; no definite D call. The V and J ends lost 0 bases and 1 base respectively, with 9 bases between them. CDR1 is LNHNV, CDR2 YYDKDF, per germline (reference sequence). CDR3 length: 16 residues. CDR3 protein: CATSRDRFLNTGELFF. Here the CDR3 DNA reads TGTGCCACCAGCAGAGACAGGTTTCTGAACACCGGGGAGCTGTTTTTT.

V is TRBV21-1 and J is TRBJ2-7; the D call in the table, TRBD1, was not verified against the DNA. TRBV21-1 is tagged as a pseudogene. This CDR3 region has 16 residues. CDR3 bases: TGTGCCAGCAGCCTGGGCCTAACAGGGGAACCCTACGAGCAGTACTTC. It translates to CASSLGLTGEPYEQYF.

The chain combines TRBV5-6 with TRBJ1-2; the D is unclear. This CDR3 has 17 residues. Trimming removed 0 bases at V and 5 bases at J, with 20 bases between. Per germline, CDR1 SGHDT and CDR2 YYEEEE. This chain's CDR3 is CASSLVGREPPLYGYTF. The CDR3 nucleotides read TGTGCCAGCAGCTTGGTGGGCCGGGAGCCCCCTCTATATGGCTACACCTTC.

This clone turned up a few times. The genes are TRBV28 and TRBJ2-2, with 11 bases matching TRBD2. V shed 8 bases and J 4 bases; nucleotides not matched to a gene: 12. Per germline, CDR1 MDHEN and CDR2 SYDVKM. CDR3 size: 17 residues. The CDR3, as DNA: TGTGCCAGCCGGCCCCTGCTTAGCGGGAGGGCCACCGGGGAGCTGTTTTTT. Encoded protein: CASRPLLSGRATGELFF.

The V gene is TRBV7-6, the J gene TRBJ1-3; D unresolved. Trimming cost V 2 bases and J 4 bases, with 12 bases left between them. Germline loops: CDR1 SGHVS, CDR2 FNYEAQ. This CDR3 region has 15 residues. CDR3 nucleotide sequence: TGTGCCAGCAGCTTATCAATCGGGGTCGGAAACACCATATATTTT. Residues: CASSLSIGVGNTIYF. Combining the CDR3 with reference TRBV7-6 and TRBJ1-3 gives the whole variable domain GAGVSQSPRYKVTKRGQDVALRCDPISGHVSLYWYRQALGQGPEFLTYFNYEAQQDKSGLPNDRFSAERPEGSISTLTIQRTEQRDSAMYRCASSLSIGVGNTIYFGEGSWLTVV.

This clone was found many times. The chain is built from TRBV21-1 and TRBJ2-3; the table names TRBD2, a call not compared with the DNA. TRBV21-1 is an annotated pseudogene. CDR3 length: 18 amino acids. The CDR3: CASSSGTSGRARADTQYF. The CDR3 DNA sequence: TGTGCCAGCAGCAGCGGGACTAGCGGGAGGGCCAGGGCAGATACGCAGTATTTT.

The V gene is TRBV5-6, the J gene TRBJ2-3; 8 bases fit TRBD1. The CDR3 has 13 residues. The trim removed 5 bases at V and 5 bases at J, leaving 4 bases unmatched. Per the germline V gene, CDR1 is SGHDT and CDR2 is YYEEEE. Written as DNA, the CDR3 is TGTGCCAGCAGTTCCACAGGGGGAGATACGCAGTATTTT. Its protein product is CASSSTGGDTQYF.

In this sample, this clone turned up a few times. The J gene is TRBJ2-3, the V gene TRBV28, with TRBD2 identical over 9 bases. Losses at the gene ends were 7 bases for V and 3 bases for J; bases not matched to a gene: 8. The CDR3 runs to 15 residues. Per germline, CDR1 MDHEN and CDR2 SYDVKM. As DNA, the CDR3 is TGTGCCAGCAAGGGGCTAGCGGGGAGGACAGATACGCAGTATTTT. The encoded protein is CASKGLAGRTDTQYF. Full variable domain (outside the CDR3, taken from reference TRBV28 and TRBJ2-3): DVKVTQSSRYLVKRTGEKVFLECVQDMDHENMFWYRQDPGLGLRLIYFSYDVKMKEKGDIPEGYSVSREKKERFSLILESASTNQTSMYLCASKGLAGRTDTQYFGPGTRLTVL.

The chain recombines TRBV28 with TRBJ2-7, with 8 bases lining up with TRBD2. CDR3 length: 12 amino acids. The ends lost 9 bases at V and 4 bases at J; junction bases unmatched: 5. CDR1 is MDHEN and CDR2 is SYDVKM in the germline V gene. The CDR3 coding sequence is TGTGCCAGTTTTAGCGGGGAATACGAGCAGTACTTC. Its translation: CASFSGEYEQYF.

The CDR3 sequence: CAWSVSRTGVGYTF. Here the CDR3 DNA reads TGTGCCTGGAGTGTTAGCCGGACCGGGGTCGGCTACACCTTC. The rearrangement links TRBV30 to TRBJ1-2, with D unclear. Trimming took 0 bases from V and 8 from J, leaving 16 bases between them. The CDR3 contains 14 residues. Germline CDR1 is GTSNPN and CDR2 is SVGIG (reference sequence).

The chain recombines TRBV24-1 with TRBJ2-2, with 8 nucleotides matching TRBD2. With V trimmed by 5 bases and J by 5 bases, 6 bases remained unmatched. CDR3 length: 15 amino acids. Germline V gene lookup returns CDR1 KGHDR and CDR2 SFDVKD. The CDR3 DNA is TGTGCCACCAGTGGGCCGGGACTAGTTACCGGGGAGCTGTTTTTT. Residues: CATSGPGLVTGELFF.

The CDR3 DNA reads TGTGCCAGCAGGTACTCTAACTATGGCTACACCTTC. Protein sequence: CASRYSNYGYTF. The rearrangement uses TRBV12-3 or TRBV12-4 and TRBJ1-2; D call uncertain. This CDR3 has 12 residues. Deletions cut 6 bases from V and 0 bases from J, with 5 bases between.

V gene TRBV5-1 combines with J gene TRBJ2-5, with TRBD1 matching over 11 bases. Germline trimming cut 4 bases from V and 4 bases from J; bases unmatched to any gene: 6. The length of the CDR3 is 15 residues. Germline-derived CDR1 and CDR2 are SGHRS and YFSETQ. Written as DNA, the CDR3 is TGCGCCAGCAGCAGGACCGGGACAGGGGGAGAGACCCAGTACTTC. Residues: CASSRTGTGGETQYF.

V gene TRBV5-4 combines with J gene TRBJ2-3; 9 nucleotides line up with TRBD2. With V trimmed by 2 bases and J by 4 bases, 5 bases remained unmatched. CDR1 is SGHNT, CDR2 YYREEE, per germline (reference sequence). This CDR3 spans 15 amino acids. The CDR3 sequence: CASSLRRGGSDTQYF. The CDR3, as DNA: TGTGCCAGCAGCTTAAGGCGGGGGGGTTCAGATACGCAGTATTTT. The full variable domain, its missing parts supplied by reference TRBV5-4 and TRBJ2-3, is ETGVTQSPTHLIKTRGQQVTLRCSSQSGHNTVSWYQQALGQGPQFIFQYYREEENGRGNFPPRFSGLQFPNYSSELNVNALELDDSALYLCASSLRRGGSDTQYFGPGTRLTVL.

This chain connects TRBV29-1 to TRBJ2-5; D gene unclear. V was cut by 5 bases and J by 1 base, with 11 bases left in between. CDR3 length: 13 amino acids. CDR1 is SQVTM and CDR2 is ANQGSEA in the germline V gene. The DNA for the CDR3 is TGCAGCGTTCGTCCACCAGTCCAAGAGACCCAGTACTTC. It translates to CSVRPPVQETQYF.

The rearrangement links TRBV3-1 (or the pseudogene TRBV3-2) to TRBJ1-2; 12 bases agree with TRBD1. The CDR3 is 14 residues long. The ends lost 0 bases at V and 14 bases at J; junction bases unmatched: 7. Per germline, CDR1 LGHDT and CDR2 YNNKEL (reference sequence). The CDR3 reads CASSQDRGTGGQTF. The CDR3 DNA sequence: TGTGCCAGCAGCCAAGATAGGGGGACAGGGGGCCAGACCTTC.

V gene TRBV5-1 combines with J gene TRBJ1-4; D may be TRBD1 (5 bases). This CDR3 has 14 amino acids. In germline, CDR1 is SGHRS, CDR2 YFSETQ. The V end was cut by 4 bases, the J end by 8 bases, with 15 bases between. CDR3 nucleotides: TGCGCCAGCAGCCCCCGGGGGGGAGAAGAAAAACTGTTTTTT. Translated, it gives CASSPRGGEEKLFF. Complete variable domain (other parts from reference TRBV5-1 and TRBJ1-4): KAGVTQTPRYLIKTRGQQVTLSCSPISGHRSVSWYQQTPGQGLQFLFEYFSETQRNKGNFPGRFSGRQFSNSRSEMNVSTLELGDSALYLCASSPRGGEEKLFFGSGTQLSVL.

This chain connects TRBV28 to TRBJ2-7; 10 nucleotides agree with TRBD2. Germline V CDR1 and CDR2: MDHEN, SYDVKM. CDR3 length equals 23 residues. V was clipped by 7 bases and J by 0 bases; unmatched bases: 30. The CDR3 here is CASKDGGMGLVGTSEGSSYEQYF. The CDR3 bases are TGTGCCAGCAAAGACGGAGGGATGGGCCTTGTGGGGACTAGCGAGGGCAGCTCCTACGAGCAGTACTTC.

A note on this clone: This sample includes further DNA sequences coding for the same CDR3. The chain joins TRBV5-6 to TRBJ2-5; TRBD2 matches 13 bases. After removal of 4 bases from V and 4 bases from J, the junction contained 7 bases not matched to a gene. The CDR3 has 16 residues. Germline lookup yields CDR1 SGHDT and CDR2 YYEEEE. The CDR3 sequence is CASSLGLAGEGETQYF. The DNA of the CDR3 is TGTGCCAGCAGCCTCGGACTAGCGGGAGAGGGAGAGACCCAGTACTTC. Variable domain in full (rest from reference TRBV5-6 and TRBJ2-5): DAGVTQSPTHLIKTRGQQVTLRCSPKSGHDTVSWYQQALGQGPQFIFQYYEEEERQRGNFPDRFSGHQFPNYSSELNVNALLLGDSALYLCASSLGLAGEGETQYFGPGTRLLVL.

The chain links TRBV5-4 to TRBJ1-4; TRBD1 matches at 8 bases. Germline CDR1 reads SGHNT; CDR2 reads YYREEE (reference sequence). Unmatched junction bases numbered 12, after V lost 4 bases and J lost 7 bases. The CDR3 length is 16 residues. The CDR3 bases are TGTGCCAGCAGCCCCCCCGGACAGGGAGAGGGTGAAAAACTGTTTTTT. Translating it yields CASSPPGQGEGEKLFF.

This clone occurred once. The rearrangement uses TRBV6-5 and TRBJ1-1; weak D call: TRBD1 (5 bases). There are 15 residues in the CDR3. Looked up from germline, CDR1 is MNHEY and CDR2 is SVGAGI. The V and J ends lost 0 bases and 2 bases respectively, with 10 bases between them. The CDR3 DNA reads TGTGCCAGCAGTTACTCCCGGGGGGTTAACACTGAAGCTTTCTTT. Its protein product is CASSYSRGVNTEAFF.

Only one count was recorded for this clone. This chain uses TRBV18 with TRBJ1-2; 8 nucleotides align to TRBD1. V shed 8 bases, J shed 6 bases, and the junction held 8 bases outside the gene matches. Germline CDR1 is KGHSH and CDR2 is LQKENI. The CDR3 sequence is 13 residues long. The CDR3 loop reads CASHLDREDGYTF. The CDR3 nucleotides read TGTGCCAGCCACCTGGACAGGGAGGATGGCTACACCTTC.

The chain recombines TRBV18 with TRBJ1-1, with 9 bases that match TRBD1. After removal of 2 bases from V and 4 bases from J, the junction contained 5 bases not matched to a gene. The CDR3 spans 15 residues. CDR1 and CDR2 from the germline V gene are KGHSH and LQKENI. CDR3 in amino acids: CASSPRQDRGTEAFF. The CDR3 DNA reads as TGTGCCAGCTCACCAAGACAGGACAGGGGCACTGAAGCTTTCTTT.

The chain carries TRBV5-1 and TRBJ2-7; 12 bases are shared with TRBD2. V lost 4 bases to trimming and J lost 2 bases; unmatched junction nucleotides: 7. Germline-derived CDR1 and CDR2 are SGHRS and YFSETQ. This CDR3 is built from 16 residues. The CDR3, as DNA: TGCGCCAGCAGCGACGGACTAGCGGGGATAACCTACGAGCAGTACTTC. Translated: CASSDGLAGITYEQYF.

The chain combines TRBV5-1 with TRBJ2-3; 7 bases match TRBD1. This CDR3 comprises 14 residues. Per germline, CDR1 SGHRS and CDR2 YFSETQ. V shed 2 bases, J shed 1 base, and the junction held 1 base outside the gene matches. CDR3 DNA sequence: TGCGCCAGCAGCTTTACAGGGGGCACAGATACGCAGTATTTT. It is translated as CASSFTGGTDTQYF.

The chain carries TRBV3-1 (or the pseudogene TRBV3-2) and TRBJ1-2; no definite D call. The germline V gene encodes CDR1 LGHDT and CDR2 YNNKEL (reference sequence). V gave up 9 bases and J gave up 4 bases, with 12 bases separating them. The CDR3 totals 12 residues. Written as DNA, the CDR3 is TGTGCCAGTGCGGGTGGCAGCTATGGCTACACCTTC. Translation gives CASAGGSYGYTF.

The chain combines TRBV7-9 with TRBJ2-2; possible D gene TRBD1, 5 bases. The germline gives CDR1 SEHNR, CDR2 FQNEAQ (reference sequence). This CDR3 is 14 amino acids long. V was cut by 6 bases and J by 3 bases, with 11 bases left in between. In DNA form, the CDR3 reads TGTGCCAGCAGTGACGACAGTTACACCGGGGAGCTGTTTTTT. Translating gives CASSDDSYTGELFF.

This sequence joins TRBV3-1 (or the pseudogene TRBV3-2) and TRBJ2-7; 12 bases map to TRBD1. The J segment lost 6 bases and the V segment lost 5 bases, leaving 5 bases of the junction unmatched. The CDR3 consists of 14 residues. Germline CDR1 reads LGHDT; CDR2 reads YNNKEL (reference sequence). The CDR3 DNA sequence: TGTGCCAGCAGCATCCGGGACAGGGGGCGCGAGCAGTACTTC. Translated: CASSIRDRGREQYF.

The chain joins TRBV19 to TRBJ1-1; maybe TRBD1 (6 bases). Germline V gene data show CDR1 as LNHDA and CDR2 as SQIVND (reference sequence). The CDR3 is 13 residues long. The V gene lost 7 bases and the J gene lost 10 bases, with 19 bases spanning the gap. CDR3 bases: TGTGCCAGTAATTTGGCAGGGGCTGCTTCAGCTTTCTTT. Its translation is CASNLAGAASAFF.

The chain joins TRBV25-1 to TRBJ2-1; D might be TRBD1 (5 bases). Germline CDR1 reads MGHDK; CDR2 reads SYGVNS. Trimming removed 8 bases at V and 9 bases at J, with 14 bases between. This CDR3 has 12 residues. The chain's CDR3 is CASASGWGEQFF. The CDR3 nucleotides read TGTGCCAGCGCATCAGGGTGGGGTGAGCAGTTCTTC.

The chain recombines TRBV28 with TRBJ2-7; possible D gene TRBD1, 6 bases. V shed 4 bases and J shed 7 bases, with 14 bases lying between them. In germline, CDR1 is MDHEN, CDR2 SYDVKM. This CDR3 comprises 13 residues. The CDR3 bases are TGTGCCAGCAGTTCCGGACAGACCCAGGAGCAGTACTTC. Translated, it gives CASSSGQTQEQYF.